A single sample gave rise to the 31 T cell receptor beta chains below, sequenced in a study of blood T cells in healthy people across ages. Combining a sample-barcoded 5' primer with a J-beta primer mix, a second PCR ran for 7 to 11 cycles. Each CDR3 protein is one row after TCRdb ran MiXCR on the 5' RACE reads. The data show about 570,000 distinct CDR3 sequences, with roughly 29% seen just once and approximately 17% held by the top ten. The source material was blood. These receptors originate from a woman aged 70-85 years in good health.

This chain uses TRBV6-1 with TRBJ2-5; D remains unclear. Trimming removed 4 bases at V and 5 bases at J, with 5 bases between. Per the germline V gene, CDR1 is MNHNS and CDR2 is SASEGT. The CDR3 is 11 residues long. The CDR3 region has the DNA TGTGCCAGCAGTGGGACCGAGACCCAGTACTTC. Its protein product is CASSGTETQYF.

The CDR3 protein is CASSWWGATQYF. The CDR3 coding sequence is TGTGCCAGCAGCTGGTGGGGAGCTACGCAGTATTTT. This chain uses TRBV7-2 with TRBJ2-3, with D perhaps TRBD2 (5 bases). The germline CDR1 and CDR2 sequences are SGHTA and FQGNSA. This CDR3 comprises 12 residues. The ends were cut back, 4 bases at V and 8 bases at J, with 10 bases in the middle.

Here the CDR3 reads CSGWVRGPTDTQYF. The DNA of the CDR3 is TGCAGCGGCTGGGTACGGGGGCCCACAGATACGCAGTATTTT. V and J are TRBV29-1 and TRBJ2-3; D is tentatively TRBD1 or TRBD2 (6 bases each). V was pared by 7 bases and J by 2 bases, with 16 bases between. The germline gives CDR1 SQVTM, CDR2 ANQGSEA. CDR3 length equals 14 residues.

The CDR3 sequence is CAISDAPNVRVGEQYF. The CDR3 region has the DNA TGTGCCATCAGTGATGCCCCTAACGTGAGGGTTGGCGAGCAGTACTTC. V usage is TRBV10-3 and J usage is TRBJ2-7; perhaps TRBD2 as D (5 bases). CDR3 length: 16 amino acids. Trimming shortened V by 3 bases and J by 6 bases, and 21 bases separated the two germline ends. CDR1 is ENHRY, CDR2 SYGVKD, per germline.

In this sample, this clonotype turned up a few times. This chain connects TRBV4-2 to TRBJ1-2, with unresolved D. CDR1 and CDR2 (germline): LGHNA, YNFKEQ. This CDR3 is 17 amino acids long. V was clipped by 0 bases and J by 3 bases, with 17 bases between them. CDR3: CASSQDPTTPDYYGYTF. CDR3 in DNA: TGTGCCAGCAGCCAAGATCCGACAACCCCGGACTACTATGGCTACACCTTC.

This clonotype was seen a few times. The V call is TRBV20-1, the J call TRBJ1-5, with no clear D. Germline assignment: CDR1 DFQATT and CDR2 SNEGSKA (reference sequence). This CDR3 contains 16 residues. V dropped 5 bases and J dropped 1 base, with 18 bases sitting between them. The CDR3 protein is CSAQHRGRVSNQPQHF. The CDR3 nucleotides read TGCAGTGCTCAACACCGAGGGAGAGTCAGCAATCAGCCCCAGCATTTT.

In its sample, this clonotype was seen a few times. The chain uses TRBV29-1 and TRBJ2-5; 9 bases fit TRBD2. The J call may be incorrect, as the DNA end agrees better with TRBJ2-1. Per germline, CDR1 SQVTM and CDR2 ANQGSEA. The CDR3 is 14 amino acids. Here the CDR3 reads CSVSTSGTYNEQFF. The CDR3 DNA reads TGCAGCGTTTCGACTAGCGGAACATACAATGAGCAGTTCTTC.

The chain links TRBV7-2 to TRBJ1-3, with a weak D call TRBD1 (6 bases). V lost 5 bases and J 3 bases, leaving 17 bases between the germline ends. The CDR3 totals 16 residues. Germline values: CDR1 SGHTA, CDR2 FQGNSA. The CDR3 loop is CASSKTKQGSGNTIYF. CDR3 DNA: TGTGCCAGCAGCAAAACCAAACAGGGAAGTGGAAACACCATATATTTT.

This clonotype was recorded a few times. The rearrangement links TRBV5-1 to TRBJ1-2; the match to TRBD1 covers 7 bases. There are 16 residues in the CDR3. Trimming took 1 base from V and 6 from J; bases not matched to a gene: 12. Germline loops: CDR1 SGHRS, CDR2 YFSETQ. The CDR3 is CASSLLGNRGHDGYTF. DNA for the CDR3: TGCGCCAGCAGCTTGCTAGGGAACAGGGGTCATGATGGCTACACCTTC. The full variable domain, with the rest looked up from reference TRBV5-1 and TRBJ1-2, is KAGVTQTPRYLIKTRGQQVTLSCSPISGHRSVSWYQQTPGQGLQFLFEYFSETQRNKGNFPGRFSGRQFSNSRSEMNVSTLELGDSALYLCASSLLGNRGHDGYTFGSGTRLTVV.

This chain links TRBV20-1 with TRBJ2-5; D is perhaps TRBD2 (5 bases). CDR1 DFQATT and CDR2 SNEGSKA come from the germline V gene (reference sequence). CDR3 length: 16 amino acids. Trimming took 3 bases from V and 5 from J, leaving 22 bases between them. The CDR3: CSARKRVQTYRETQYF. The CDR3 DNA reads TGCAGTGCTAGGAAGAGGGTACAGACCTACCGGGAGACCCAGTACTTC.

The sample holds a few counts of this clonotype. The gene calls are TRBV12-3 or TRBV12-4 and TRBJ1-2; 7 bases match TRBD1. Trimming cost V 4 bases and J 10 bases; bases outside gene matches: 9. The CDR3 has 13 amino acids. CDR3 in amino acids: CASSSTGQHAYTF. The CDR3 DNA reads TGTGCCAGCAGTTCTACGGGACAGCACGCCTACACCTTC.

The chain couples TRBV3-1 to TRBJ2-5; 9 bases map to TRBD2. The assigned J gene may be wrong: the sequence end matches TRBJ2-7 better. The CDR3 covers 15 residues. Looked up from germline, CDR1 is LGHDT and CDR2 is YNNKEL (reference sequence). The CDR3 loop reads CASSLGLANPYEQYF. For the CDR3, the DNA is TGTGCCAGCAGCCTCGGACTAGCGAATCCCTACGAGCAGTACTTC.

The rearrangement links TRBV20-1 to TRBJ2-4; a weak D match, TRBD1 (5 bases). Trimming removed 8 bases from V and 6 bases from J, with 20 bases in between. Germline V gives CDR1 DFQATT, CDR2 SNEGSKA (reference sequence). This CDR3 is built from 14 residues. The CDR3, as DNA: TGCAGTCTAAGAAGAGCCCAGCAGGGAAACATTCAGTACTTC. Residues: CSLRRAQQGNIQYF.

In its sample, this clonotype was seen a few times. V and J are TRBV4-2 and TRBJ2-4; 9 bases are a match to TRBD2. The CDR3 is made up of 17 amino acids. The germline V gene encodes CDR1 LGHNA and CDR2 YNFKEQ. Trimming at V came to 0 bases and at J to 0 bases, leaving 3 bases not matched to a gene. The CDR3 coding sequence is TGTGCCAGCAGCCAAGACGCTAGCGGGGAAGCCAAAAACATTCAGTACTTC. It codes for CASSQDASGEAKNIQYF.

This clonotype was counted at least ten times. The chain combines TRBV5-1 with TRBJ2-5; D gene unclear. Germline CDR1 is SGHRS and CDR2 is YFSETQ. This CDR3 spans 13 amino acids. Trimming cost V 4 bases and J 2 bases, with 9 bases left between them. The CDR3 DNA reads as TGCGCCAGCAGCAGAAGTGCGCAAGAGACCCAGTACTTC. This encodes CASSRSAQETQYF. The whole variable domain, filled in from reference TRBV5-1 and TRBJ2-5, reads KAGVTQTPRYLIKTRGQQVTLSCSPISGHRSVSWYQQTPGQGLQFLFEYFSETQRNKGNFPGRFSGRQFSNSRSEMNVSTLELGDSALYLCASSRSAQETQYFGPGTRLLVL.

This clonotype occurred a few times. The rearrangement links TRBV7-9 to TRBJ1-2, with a possible D match to TRBD1 (6 bases). Germline assignment: CDR1 SEHNR and CDR2 FQNEAQ (reference sequence). Trimming shortened V by 6 bases and J by 6 bases, and 17 bases separated the two germline ends. The CDR3 runs to 14 residues. The CDR3 reads CASSRGGGPNGYTF. The CDR3, as DNA: TGTGCCAGCAGTCGGGGAGGGGGGCCGAATGGCTACACCTTC. Full variable domain (rest looked up from reference TRBV7-9 and TRBJ1-2): DTGVSQNPRHKITKRGQNVTFRCDPISEHNRLYWYRQTLGQGPEFLTYFQNEAQLEKSRLLSDRFSAERPKGSFSTLEIQRTEQGDSAMYLCASSRGGGPNGYTFGSGTRLTVV.

J is TRBJ2-5 and V is TRBV5-1; D may be TRBD1 (5 bases). Germline V lookup: CDR1 SGHRS, CDR2 YFSETQ. The CDR3 has 19 residues. Trimming removed 2 bases at V and 0 bases at J, with 23 bases between. Written as DNA, the CDR3 is TGCGCCAGCAGCTTTCCGATGACGTATTCTCAGGGATACCAAGAGACCCAGTACTTC. This translates into CASSFPMTYSQGYQETQYF.

This clonotype has more than one count but fewer than ten. V and J are TRBV12-3 or TRBV12-4 and TRBJ1-5; D is possibly TRBD1 (5 bases). CDR3 length: 15 amino acids. Deletions cut 5 bases from V and 4 bases from J, with 15 bases between. CDR3 residues: CASSTRAGVNQPQHF. The CDR3 DNA reads as TGTGCCAGCAGTACCAGGGCCGGGGTTAATCAGCCCCAGCATTTT.

The V gene is TRBV4-2, the J gene TRBJ2-5; D possibly uses TRBD1 or TRBD2 (6 bases each). V lost 1 base and J 3 bases, leaving 15 bases between the germline ends. The CDR3 extends over 16 amino acids. CDR1 LGHNA and CDR2 YNFKEQ come from the germline V gene. The CDR3 is CASSQAGAYGEETQYF. In DNA form, the CDR3 reads TGTGCCAGCAGCCAAGCGGGGGCTTACGGTGAAGAGACCCAGTACTTC.

This chain uses TRBV20-1 with TRBJ2-7; D possibly corresponds to TRBD1 (6 bases). The germline CDR1 and CDR2 sequences are DFQATT and SNEGSKA (reference sequence). Trimming pared 6 bases from V and 3 bases from J, leaving 18 bases between. The CDR3 consists of 14 residues. CDR3 residues: CSASTGLRSYEQYF. The CDR3 DNA reads as TGCAGTGCAAGTACAGGGCTGCGGAGCTACGAGCAGTACTTC.

The genes are TRBV5-6 and TRBJ2-5; 7 bases are shared with TRBD2. Germline V gene data show CDR1 as SGHDT and CDR2 as YYEEEE. The trim removed 5 bases at V and 4 bases at J, leaving 11 bases unmatched. The CDR3 is 15 amino acids. This CDR3 is CASSSPRGSLETQYF. As DNA, the CDR3 is TGTGCCAGCAGTTCACCGCGGGGGAGCCTAGAGACCCAGTACTTC.

This clonotype has only a few counts. The V call is TRBV4-3, the J call TRBJ1-4, with D unresolved. Deletions cut 2 bases from V and 8 bases from J, with 15 bases between. CDR3 size: 15 residues. CDR1 and CDR2 from the germline V gene are LGHNA and YSLEER. In DNA, the CDR3 is TGCGCCAGCAGCCAAAAGCTTGGGTTTGGCGAAAAACTGTTTTTT. Translation: CASSQKLGFGEKLFF.

The table lists this clonotype with many counts. The chain links TRBV4-2 to TRBJ2-5; 9 positions agree with TRBD2. The CDR3 loop spans 21 amino acids. V shed 4 bases and J 2 bases; nucleotides not matched to a gene: 23. Germline lookup yields CDR1 LGHNA and CDR2 YNFKEQ. The CDR3 sequence: CASSLQISAGGPGLPQETQYF. CDR3 nucleotides: TGTGCCAGCAGCCTCCAGATATCGGCGGGGGGGCCCGGCCTCCCTCAAGAGACCCAGTACTTC.

This clonotype has more than one count but fewer than ten. J is TRBJ1-2 and V is TRBV28, with 8 bases that match TRBD1. This CDR3 spans 15 amino acids. V lost 2 bases and J lost 4; bases outside the gene matches: 6. The germline CDR1 and CDR2 sequences are MDHEN and SYDVKM. This CDR3 reads CASSLGGQGGYGYTF. The CDR3, as DNA: TGTGCCAGCAGTTTAGGTGGACAGGGAGGCTATGGCTACACCTTC.

This clonotype was detected a few times. The chain combines TRBV20-1 with TRBJ1-1; D is unresolved. The V end lost 3 bases, the J end lost 0 bases, and 5 bases lay between the germline ends. The CDR3 length is 12 residues. Germline assignment: CDR1 DFQATT and CDR2 SNEGSKA (reference sequence). CDR3 protein: CSARGLNTEAFF. The CDR3 DNA follows: TGCAGTGCTAGGGGCCTGAACACTGAAGCTTTCTTT.

This clonotype turned up a few times. The gene calls are TRBV4-3 and TRBJ1-2; D uncertain. Germline-derived CDR1 and CDR2 are LGHNA and YSLEER. CDR3 size: 13 residues. V was trimmed by 0 bases and J by 6 bases, leaving 8 bases between them. CDR3 protein: CASSQDVADGYTF. CDR3 sequence (DNA): TGCGCCAGCAGCCAAGATGTGGCCGATGGCTACACCTTC.

The V and J genes are TRBV9 and TRBJ1-6; the D is unclear. The V end was cut by 0 bases, the J end by 8 bases, with 3 bases between. The V gene's germline CDR1 is SGDLS and CDR2 YYNGEE. CDR3 length equals 12 residues. The CDR3 sequence is CASSVGDSPLHF. CDR3 nucleotides: TGTGCCAGCAGCGTAGGGGATTCACCCCTCCACTTT.

This clonotype was observed a handful of times. This chain links TRBV12-3 or TRBV12-4 with TRBJ2-5; D may be TRBD2 (6 bases). The CDR3 extends over 15 amino acids. V was trimmed by 1 base and J by 2 bases, leaving 11 bases between them. The CDR3: CASSLGGVIQETQYF. CDR3 in DNA: TGTGCCAGCAGTTTAGGCGGGGTAATACAAGAGACCCAGTACTTC.

This clonotype has just a few counts. This sequence joins TRBV7-9 and TRBJ1-1, with D possibly matching TRBD1 (5 bases). Trimming pared 7 bases from V and 6 bases from J, leaving 15 bases between. Germline CDR1 is SEHNR and CDR2 is FQNEAQ (reference sequence). The CDR3 is made up of 13 amino acids. In DNA form, the CDR3 reads TGTGCCAGCATTAATCTGGGGGAAGCTGAAGCTTTCTTT. Translated: CASINLGEAEAFF.

This clonotype has more than one count but fewer than ten. This chain links TRBV29-1 with TRBJ2-3; D possibly corresponds to TRBD2 (5 bases). This CDR3 comprises 13 residues. CDR1 and CDR2 (germline): SQVTM, ANQGSEA. Trimming shortened V by 7 bases and J by 6 bases, and 17 bases separated the two germline ends. CDR3 amino acids: CSAADTRRDTQYF. CDR3 in DNA: TGCAGCGCCGCCGACACAAGGAGGGATACGCAGTATTTT.

V gene TRBV19 combines with J gene TRBJ2-1, with TRBD2 identical over 10 bases. The CDR3 extends over 15 amino acids. V gave up 3 bases and J gave up 5 bases; unmatched junction bases: 4. Looked up from germline, CDR1 is LNHDA and CDR2 is SQIVND (reference sequence). CDR3 in amino acids: CASSMSLAGDNEQFF. The CDR3 DNA sequence: TGTGCCAGTAGTATGAGCCTAGCGGGGGACAATGAGCAGTTCTTC.